These 32 T cell receptor beta chains share one sample of origin, sequenced in a study of control samples from healthy donors and cancer patients. The protocol was immunoSEQ multiplex PCR, while the TCRdb copy is restricted to in-frame clones and leaves out a portion. Of approximately 110,000 clones detected, around 89% appear once; the ten largest clones hold roughly 18%. Sequenced: blood. The source is a woman aged 45 to 65 in good health.

CDR3 sequence (DNA): TGTGCCAGCAGCCGGGGCTTGAACACTGAAGCTTTCTTT. Translated, it gives CASSRGLNTEAFF. The chain employs TRBV11-1 and TRBJ1-1; a possible D gene is TRBD1 (5 bases). This CDR3 is built from 13 residues. V was clipped by 5 bases and J by 0 bases, with 7 bases between them. CDR1 and CDR2 (germline): SGHAT, FQDESV (reference sequence). The entire variable domain, with the rest obtained from reference TRBV11-1 and TRBJ1-1, is as follows: EAEVAQSPRYKITEKSQAVAFWCDPISGHATLYWYRQILGQGPELLVQFQDESVVDDSQLPKDRFSAERLKGVDSTLKIQPAELGDSAMYLCASSRGLNTEAFFGQGTRLTVV.

The chain uses TRBV7-9 and TRBJ1-4, with D maybe TRBD1 (5 bases). Germline CDR1 SEHNR, CDR2 FQNEAQ (reference sequence). This CDR3 region has 15 residues. V dropped 0 bases and J dropped 4 bases, with 9 bases sitting between them. CDR3 DNA: TGTGCCAGCAGCTTAGCTCCTAGGGGTAATGAAAAACTGTTTTTT. This gives the protein CASSLAPRGNEKLFF.

V and J are TRBV19 and TRBJ1-3; no clear D. Deletions cut 4 bases from V and 0 bases from J, with 7 bases between. Germline lookup yields CDR1 LNHDA and CDR2 SQIVND (reference sequence). The CDR3 consists of 14 residues. The CDR3 DNA follows: TGTGCCAGTAGTACACAGAGCTCTGGAAACACCATATATTTT. It is translated as CASSTQSSGNTIYF.

This rearrangement joins TRBV2 to TRBJ1-5; D may be TRBD1 (6 bases). Germline V gene data show CDR1 as SNHLY and CDR2 as FYNNEI. Deletions cut 8 bases from V and 5 bases from J, with 22 bases between. This CDR3 has 16 residues. As DNA, the CDR3 is TGTGCCAGCCACCTTGAGACAGGAACTCAGGATCAGCCCCAGCATTTT. Protein product: CASHLETGTQDQPQHF. Using reference TRBV2 and TRBJ1-5 for the parts outside the CDR3, the full variable domain is EPEVTQTPSHQVTQMGQEVILRCVPISNHLYFYWYRQILGQKVEFLVSFYNNEISEKSEIFDDQFSVERPDGSNFTLKIRSTKLEDSAMYFCASHLETGTQDQPQHFGDGTRLSIL.

The chain employs TRBV7-2 and TRBJ1-2; D uncertain. The CDR3 covers 13 residues. The V gene lost 6 bases and the J gene lost 1 base, with 9 bases spanning the gap. Looked up from germline, CDR1 is SGHTA and CDR2 is FQGNSA. The CDR3 nucleotides are TGTGCCAGCAGGGAGGAGGATAACTATGGCTACACCTTC. This encodes CASREEDNYGYTF.

The rearrangement uses TRBV4-1 and TRBJ2-6; D is undetermined. Trimming left V 4 bases short and J 5 bases short, with 15 bases between. Germline lookup yields CDR1 MGHRA and CDR2 YSYEKL. This CDR3 has 16 residues. The CDR3 spells CASSPLKNSRANVLTF. CDR3 nucleotide sequence: TGCGCCAGCAGCCCGTTAAAAAACAGTAGGGCCAACGTCCTGACTTTC.

CDR3 in DNA: TGTGCCAGCAGCTCGCTAACAGGGTATGGCTACACCTTC. It codes for CASSSLTGYGYTF. This chain joins TRBV7-9 and TRBJ1-2, with D possibly TRBD1 on 6 matching bases. The V end was cut by 4 bases, the J end by 5 bases, with 11 bases between. Germline V gene sequence: CDR1 SEHNR, CDR2 FQNEAQ (reference sequence). The CDR3 length is 13 residues.

The chain links TRBV2 to TRBJ1-3; D not resolved. The V and J ends lost 5 bases and 0 bases respectively, with 8 bases between them. CDR3 length: 14 amino acids. CDR1 is SNHLY, CDR2 FYNNEI, per germline. This CDR3 is CASSRPVSGNTIYF. DNA of the CDR3: TGTGCCAGCAGTCGGCCAGTCTCTGGAAACACCATATATTTT.

The chain recombines TRBV19 with TRBJ2-3; TRBD1 matches 7 bases. The germline CDR1 and CDR2 sequences are LNHDA and SQIVND (reference sequence). The CDR3 has 16 amino acids. After removal of 8 bases from V and 2 bases from J, the junction contained 13 bases not matched to a gene. Here the CDR3 DNA reads TGTGCCAGTCAGGGGGTAAACACAGGGTTCACAGATACGCAGTATTTT. Translating gives CASQGVNTGFTDTQYF. Complete variable domain (other parts from reference TRBV19 and TRBJ2-3): DGGITQSPKYLFRKEGQNVTLSCEQNLNHDAMYWYRQDPGQGLRLIYYSQIVNDFQKGDIAEGYSVSREKKESFPLTVTSAQKNPTAFYLCASQGVNTGFTDTQYFGPGTRLTVL.

The chain combines TRBV9 with TRBJ1-1; 8 nucleotides match TRBD1. The CDR3 has 17 residues. Germline trimming cut 0 bases from V and 5 bases from J; bases unmatched to any gene: 12. Germline V gene lookup returns CDR1 SGDLS and CDR2 YYNGEE. CDR3 residues: CASSVGGQGARGTEAFF. The CDR3 region has the DNA TGTGCCAGCAGCGTAGGGGGGCAGGGGGCGCGGGGTACTGAAGCTTTCTTT.

This rearrangement joins TRBV25-1 to TRBJ1-1; 9 nucleotides line up with TRBD1. V shed 4 bases, J shed 5 bases, and the junction held 5 bases outside the gene matches. Germline-derived CDR1 and CDR2 are MGHDK and SYGVNS. This CDR3 is 14 amino acids long. The CDR3 protein is CASSGVDRGTEAFF. CDR3 nucleotides: TGTGCCAGCAGTGGGGTAGACAGGGGGACTGAAGCTTTCTTT.

The chain recombines TRBV7-3 with TRBJ2-5; a weak D match, TRBD1 (6 bases). Germline loops: CDR1 SGHTA, CDR2 FQGTGA. Trimming stripped 6 bases from V and 8 bases from J, with 31 bases between. This CDR3 has 18 amino acids. CDR3 region: CASSPRAGGRGTSFTQYF. The CDR3 DNA reads as TGTGCCAGCAGTCCTAGGGCTGGGGGCAGAGGGACAAGTTTTACCCAGTACTTC.

The J gene is TRBJ1-1, the V gene TRBV7-9; 8 nucleotides match TRBD1. Germline CDR1 is SEHNR and CDR2 is FQNEAQ (reference sequence). The CDR3 spans 14 residues. Trimming removed 3 bases from V and 5 bases from J; junction bases left unmatched: 5. For the CDR3, the DNA is TGTGCCAGCAGCTTGACAGGGGTTGAAACTGAAGCTTTCTTT. It is translated as CASSLTGVETEAFF.

V gene TRBV6-5 combines with J gene TRBJ1-1; the D gene is possibly TRBD1 (6 bases). V lost 2 bases and J lost 9, with 19 bases in between. This CDR3 has 15 amino acids. Germline V lookup: CDR1 MNHEY, CDR2 SVGAGI. The CDR3 spells CASSYDRGAGYKAFF. CDR3 nucleotide sequence: TGTGCCAGCAGTTACGATCGGGGGGCAGGTTACAAAGCTTTCTTT.

V and J are TRBV11-3 and TRBJ2-1; 7 bases line up with TRBD2. Germline CDR1 is SGHNT and CDR2 is YENEEA. V was clipped by 4 bases and J by 6 bases; unmatched bases: 12. The CDR3 runs 16 residues. In DNA, the CDR3 is TGTGCCAGCAGCTCTCCAGTGGCTAGCGGCCTCAATGAGCAGTTCTTC. This codes for CASSSPVASGLNEQFF.

This sequence joins TRBV5-4 and TRBJ1-4; D not resolved. V lost 0 bases and J lost 5, with 5 bases in between. CDR3 length: 13 amino acids. Germline V gene lookup returns CDR1 SGHNT and CDR2 YYREEE (reference sequence). The CDR3 DNA sequence: TGTGCCAGCAGCTTGGACAGCAATGAAAAACTGTTTTTT. Its translation: CASSLDSNEKLFF.

The table lists this clone with a count of one. The rearrangement joins TRBV18 to TRBJ2-7; a possible D gene is TRBD1 (5 bases). This CDR3 comprises 15 residues. The germline gives CDR1 KGHSH, CDR2 LQKENI. V was cut by 2 bases and J by 2 bases, with 13 bases left in between. The CDR3 loop is CASSPSPGSPYEQYV. CDR3 bases: TGTGCCAGCTCACCATCCCCAGGGTCCCCCTACGAGCAGTACGTC.

The chain combines TRBV18 with TRBJ1-4; D is uncertain. CDR1 and CDR2 (germline): KGHSH, LQKENI. V was pared by 2 bases and J by 4 bases, with 8 bases between. The CDR3 extends over 14 amino acids. The DNA for the CDR3 is TGTGCCAGCTCACCATGGGCCGGTAATGAAAAACTGTTTTTT. It yields the protein CASSPWAGNEKLFF.

The gene calls are TRBV6-5 and TRBJ2-5, with D unresolved. Deletions cut 4 bases from V and 1 base from J, with 7 bases between. This CDR3 is built from 13 residues. Germline V gene lookup returns CDR1 MNHEY and CDR2 SVGAGI. The CDR3 DNA is TGTGCCAGCAGTTTCGACCTCCAAGAGACCCAGTACTTC. Protein: CASSFDLQETQYF.

This chain joins TRBV4-3 and TRBJ1-3; D is possibly TRBD1 (5 bases). Germline CDR1 LGHNA, CDR2 YSLEER. The CDR3 is 17 residues long. Trimming took 1 base from V and 2 from J, leaving 15 bases between them. The CDR3 loop is CASSQAPAGQTGNTIYF. CDR3 DNA sequence: TGCGCCAGCAGCCAAGCCCCGGCAGGGCAAACTGGAAACACCATATATTTT.

V is TRBV18 and J is TRBJ1-4; D perhaps matches TRBD1 (5 bases). CDR3 length: 16 residues. CDR1 is KGHSH and CDR2 is LQKENI in the germline V gene. V dropped 2 bases and J dropped 5 bases, with 15 bases sitting between them. The CDR3 spells CASSPRTGQLNEKLFF. In DNA form, the CDR3 reads TGTGCCAGCTCACCAAGGACCGGACAACTGAATGAAAAACTGTTTTTT.

The rearrangement links TRBV9 to TRBJ1-1, with 11 bases aligning to TRBD1. The CDR3 extends over 19 amino acids. The germline V gene encodes CDR1 SGDLS and CDR2 YYNGEE. V trimming: 0 bases; J trimming: 1 base; junction bases outside the gene matches: 11. CDR3 DNA: TGTGCCAGCAGCGTAGCTGAGGGGACAGGGGGAGAATGGAACACTGAAGCTTTCTTT. This sequence encodes CASSVAEGTGGEWNTEAFF.

V usage is TRBV7-9 and J usage is TRBJ2-7; TRBD1 agrees at 9 bases. The V gene's germline CDR1 is SEHNR and CDR2 FQNEAQ (reference sequence). CDR3 size: 16 residues. The trim removed 2 bases at V and 3 bases at J, leaving 8 bases unmatched. Here the CDR3 reads CASSLYTGQGRYEQYF. The CDR3 DNA reads as TGTGCCAGCAGCTTATATACGGGACAGGGTCGCTACGAGCAGTACTTC.

The genes are TRBV5-6 and TRBJ2-3, with D possibly being TRBD2 (6 bases). The CDR3 loop spans 15 amino acids. Trimming stripped 0 bases from V and 2 bases from J, with 10 bases between. Germline CDR1 and CDR2: SGHDT and YYEEEE. CDR3 amino acids: CASSLVAAHTDTQYF. CDR3 nucleotide sequence: TGTGCCAGCAGCTTGGTAGCGGCTCACACAGATACGCAGTATTTT.

This chain uses TRBV30 with TRBJ1-2, with D perhaps matching TRBD1 (6 bases). V was pared by 4 bases and J by 5 bases, with 14 bases between. CDR1 and CDR2 from the germline V gene are GTSNPN and SVGIG (reference sequence). The CDR3 contains 13 residues. As DNA, the CDR3 is TGTGCCTGGAATGAGGGGCAGGGGTATGGCTACACCTTC. Its protein is CAWNEGQGYGYTF.

This chain uses TRBV29-1 with TRBJ1-1; 10 bases match TRBD1. V lost 4 bases and J lost 10; bases outside the gene matches: 12. The CDR3 consists of 14 residues. Germline CDR1 SQVTM, CDR2 ANQGSEA. The CDR3: CSVASGTGESRAFF. CDR3 nucleotide sequence: TGCAGCGTTGCTAGCGGGACAGGGGAGTCTAGAGCTTTCTTT.

CDR3 coding DNA: TGCGCCAGCAGCCAAGAGTGGGGCTTCTACAATGAGCAGTTCTTC. This codes for CASSQEWGFYNEQFF. The V and J genes are TRBV4-3 and TRBJ2-1, with a weak D call TRBD1 (5 bases). CDR1 and CDR2 from the germline V gene are LGHNA and YSLEER. The length of the CDR3 is 15 residues. V shed 0 bases and J shed 3 bases, with 9 bases lying between them.

The chain uses TRBV6-5 and TRBJ2-2; no reliable D call. Germline V gene lookup returns CDR1 MNHEY and CDR2 SVGAGI. CDR3 length: 16 amino acids. V was pared by 2 bases and J by 0 bases, with 10 bases between. This CDR3 is CASSYRIPSNTGELFF. The CDR3 coding sequence is TGTGCCAGCAGTTACCGTATACCGTCGAACACCGGGGAGCTGTTTTTT.

This chain joins TRBV9 and TRBJ2-3; 9 nucleotides match TRBD2. The CDR3 loop spans 15 amino acids. Germline trimming cut 0 bases from V and 2 bases from J; bases unmatched to any gene: 1. Germline CDR1 and CDR2: SGDLS and YYNGEE. CDR3 amino acids: CASSVVAGDTDTQYF. As DNA, the CDR3 is TGTGCCAGCAGCGTAGTAGCGGGAGACACAGATACGCAGTATTTT.

The chain has TRBV30 and TRBJ1-1; D uncertain. CDR1 and CDR2 from the germline V gene are GTSNPN and SVGIG (reference sequence). CDR3 length equals 13 residues. Trimming removed 0 bases from V and 3 bases from J, with 8 bases in between. The CDR3 region is CAWSVQRDTEAFF. CDR3 bases: TGTGCCTGGAGTGTACAACGGGACACTGAAGCTTTCTTT.

The chain carries TRBV12-3 or TRBV12-4 and TRBJ2-7; 7 bases match TRBD1. V dropped 4 bases and J dropped 6; count of bases not matched to a gene: 3. The length of the CDR3 is 12 residues. CDR3 amino acids: CASSWTGGEQYF. In nucleotides, the CDR3 is TGTGCCAGCAGTTGGACAGGAGGCGAGCAGTACTTC.

This clone occurred once. The chain links TRBV5-1 to TRBJ1-2, with 7 bases aligning to TRBD1. Unmatched junction bases numbered 6, after V lost 0 bases and J lost 4 bases. The V gene's germline CDR1 is SGHRS and CDR2 YFSETQ. The length of the CDR3 is 15 residues. CDR3 sequence reads: CASSLAHTGAYGYTF. In DNA, the CDR3 is TGCGCCAGCAGCTTGGCCCACACAGGGGCCTATGGCTACACCTTC.